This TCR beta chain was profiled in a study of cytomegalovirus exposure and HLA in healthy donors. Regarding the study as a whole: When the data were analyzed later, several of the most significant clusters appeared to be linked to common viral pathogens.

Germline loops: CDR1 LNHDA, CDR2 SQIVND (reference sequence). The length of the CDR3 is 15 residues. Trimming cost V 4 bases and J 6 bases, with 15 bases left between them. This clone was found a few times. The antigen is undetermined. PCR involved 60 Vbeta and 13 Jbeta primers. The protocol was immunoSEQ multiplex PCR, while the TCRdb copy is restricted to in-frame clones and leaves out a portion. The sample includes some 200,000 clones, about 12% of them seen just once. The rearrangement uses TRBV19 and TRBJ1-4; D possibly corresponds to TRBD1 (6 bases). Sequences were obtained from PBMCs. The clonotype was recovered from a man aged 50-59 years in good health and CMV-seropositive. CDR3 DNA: TGTGCCAGTAGTACTCCCAGGGGAGGGGATGAAAAACTGTTTTTT. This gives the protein CASSTPRGGDEKLFF.